The rows below give T cell receptor beta chains drawn from one sample of a study of cytomegalovirus exposure and HLA in healthy donors. Profiling relied on immunoSEQ multiplex PCR, and the TCRdb table lists in-frame clones only, not all of them. The table lists some 160,000 clones, roughly 80% of them singletons. The sequenced sample was PBMCs. Source of these receptors: a male donor in good health and CMV-seronegative. Both conserved end residues are part of each CDR3. Each record gives: clone size, J gene, D gene, V gene, CDR3 protein, CDR3 DNA. A D gene is named only where the DNA matches it firmly. Clone size is given for some rows only: seen once, a few or many times, or a class if the clone is expanded.

NA TRBJ1-4 NA TRBV6-5 CASSYTDSANEKLFF TGTGCCAGCAGTTACACTGACAGTGCTAATGAAAAACTGTTTTTT
once TRBJ1-2 TRBD1 TRBV5-4 CASTDKTGYYGYTF TGTGCCAGCACCGATAAGACAGGGTACTATGGCTACACCTTC
NA TRBJ1-1 NA TRBV4-1 CASSQELGGLSRTEAFF TGCGCCAGCAGCCAAGAATTAGGGGGATTATCGCGCACTGAAGCTTTCTTT
NA TRBJ1-1 NA TRBV5-1 CASSLGRANTEAFF TGCGCCAGCAGCTTGGGTCGAGCGAACACTGAAGCTTTCTTT
NA TRBJ2-4 NA TRBV7-2 CASSLARQSGGAKNIQYF TGTGCCAGCAGCTTAGCGCGTCAATCCGGAGGCGCCAAAAACATTCAGTACTTC
few TRBJ2-2 NA TRBV10-3 CATRTGGANTGELFF TGTGCCACGCGAACTGGCGGTGCGAACACCGGGGAGCTGTTTTTT
once TRBJ2-1 TRBD1 TRBV28 CASSRADRAMGEQFF TGTGCCAGCAGTAGGGCTGACAGGGCGATGGGCGAGCAGTTCTTC
NA TRBJ2-2 TRBD2 TRBV4-3 CASSETVAGGVTGELFF TGCGCCAGCAGCGAGACCGTAGCGGGAGGAGTAACCGGGGAGCTGTTTTTT
NA TRBJ2-2 NA TRBV15 CATSRELVFELYANTGELFF TGTGCCACCAGCAGAGAGTTAGTTTTCGAACTCTACGCGAACACCGGGGAGCTGTTTTTT
NA TRBJ1-4 TRBD1 TRBV29-1 CSALDRVTNEKLFF TGCAGCGCACTAGACAGGGTCACTAATGAAAAACTGTTTTTT
NA TRBJ1-2 NA TRBV28 CASGGELKLVYGYTF TGTGCCAGCGGCGGGGAGTTGAAATTGGTCTATGGCTACACCTTC
NA TRBJ1-2 NA TRBV28 CASEGGNYGYTF TGTGCCAGCGAAGGGGGTAACTATGGCTACACCTTC
NA TRBJ1-2 NA TRBV29-1 CSVRVLRANYGYTF TGCAGCGTCCGGGTCCTCCGAGCTAACTATGGCTACACCTTC
NA TRBJ2-7 NA TRBV27 CASSFGLAYEQYF TGTGCCAGCAGTTTCGGTCTAGCCTACGAGCAGTACTTC
NA TRBJ1-3 NA TRBV7-9 CASSPPGLSGNTIYF TGTGCCAGCAGCCCGCCCGGTCTCTCTGGAAACACCATATATTTT
few TRBJ2-1 NA TRBV28 CASKRPGQPGYNEQFF TGTGCCAGCAAACGCCCCGGTCAGCCAGGCTACAATGAGCAGTTCTTC
NA TRBJ2-7 NA TRBV20-1 CSARKRGEQYF TGCAGTGCTCGAAAAAGAGGCGAGCAGTACTTC
NA TRBJ2-7 NA TRBV9 CASSVGRDYYEQYF TGTGCCAGCAGCGTTGGGCGGGATTACTACGAGCAGTACTTC
once TRBJ2-7 NA TRBV11-2 CASSLQDSPHEQYF TGTGCCAGCAGCTTACAGGACAGCCCCCACGAGCAGTACTTC
once TRBJ2-1 TRBD2 TRBV9 CASSPQAGGANEQFF TGTGCCAGCAGCCCCCAAGCGGGAGGGGCCAATGAGCAGTTCTTC
NA TRBJ2-1 TRBD1 TRBV6-4 CASSDLPGQGGNEQFF TGTGCCAGCAGTGACCTACCGGGACAGGGTGGGAATGAGCAGTTCTTC
NA TRBJ2-3 TRBD2 TRBV7-9 CASSFGGLAGGPTDTQYF TGTGCCAGCAGCTTCGGGGGACTAGCGGGGGGGCCCACAGATACGCAGTATTTT
NA TRBJ1-2 NA TRBV7-2 CASSRFNRDGYTF TGTGCCAGCAGCCGATTCAACAGGGATGGCTACACCTTC
NA TRBJ2-1 TRBD1 TRBV4-3 CASSHFGQGAADEQFF TGCGCCAGCAGCCATTTCGGACAGGGGGCTGCGGATGAGCAGTTCTTC
NA TRBJ2-4 TRBD2 TRBV7-9 CASSSYGGVPAKNIQYF TGTGCCAGCAGCTCCTACGGGGGGGTCCCGGCCAAAAACATTCAGTACTTC